This record concerns one T cell receptor beta chain sequence. Its antigen is unidentified. The V gene's germline CDR1 is MDHEN and CDR2 SYDVKM. There are 14 residues in the CDR3. J gave up 7 bases and V 7 bases, and 7 bases lay outside the gene matches. The sample belongs to a study of cytomegalovirus exposure and HLA in healthy donors. Overall study findings and caveats: Prior analysis indicated that the majority of TCR beta V segments exhibited productivity approximately 87% or approximately 30% of the time. A later examination showed that TCR association rates differed by HLA locus, with DRB1 most and HLA-C fewest.

This PCR relied on a set of 60 Vbeta primers and 13 Jbeta primers. The protocol was immunoSEQ multiplex PCR, while the TCRdb copy is restricted to in-frame clones and leaves out a portion. Among around 150,000 clones, 66% were seen once, and the ten largest hold over 5%. The J gene is TRBJ1-4, the V gene TRBV28; 9 positions match TRBD1. Source material: PBMCs. This sequence was found in a woman in her sixties or seventies in good health and CMV-seronegative. CDR3 in DNA: TGTGCCAGCACCGACAGGGGGGAGCGTGAAAAACTGTTTTTT. Translation: CASTDRGEREKLFF. The complete variable domain, with remaining parts taken from reference TRBV28 and TRBJ1-4, reads DVKVTQSSRYLVKRTGEKVFLECVQDMDHENMFWYRQDPGLGLRLIYFSYDVKMKEKGDIPEGYSVSREKKERFSLILESASTNQTSMYLCASTDRGEREKLFFGSGTQLSVL.